The clone carrying this T cell receptor beta chain showed up just a few times. The sample is drawn from a study of blood T cells in healthy people across ages. In the study overall: Per two T cells, template switching captured roughly one barcoded beta molecule.

Germline V lookup: CDR1 MDHEN, CDR2 SYDVKM. The CDR3 has 15 residues. Trimming shortened V by 5 bases and J by 5 bases, and 19 bases separated the two germline ends. A sample-barcoded 5' primer and a J-beta primer mix were used in a second PCR of roughly 7 to 11 cycles. A single record per CDR3 protein comes from TCRdb applying MiXCR to the 5' RACE reads. Counted here are under 800,000 distinct CDR3 sequences, roughly 43% occurring once; the ten biggest clones make up 20%. Isolation of PBMCs gave at least 6.5 million cells per sample. The origin of this receptor is a woman aged 55-75 years in good health. Sequenced: blood. This chain connects TRBV28 to TRBJ2-7; D unclear. Here the CDR3 DNA reads TGTGCCAGCAGTCCCCCACATGCAGGAAGGGACGAGCAGTACTTC. Protein product: CASSPPHAGRDEQYF.